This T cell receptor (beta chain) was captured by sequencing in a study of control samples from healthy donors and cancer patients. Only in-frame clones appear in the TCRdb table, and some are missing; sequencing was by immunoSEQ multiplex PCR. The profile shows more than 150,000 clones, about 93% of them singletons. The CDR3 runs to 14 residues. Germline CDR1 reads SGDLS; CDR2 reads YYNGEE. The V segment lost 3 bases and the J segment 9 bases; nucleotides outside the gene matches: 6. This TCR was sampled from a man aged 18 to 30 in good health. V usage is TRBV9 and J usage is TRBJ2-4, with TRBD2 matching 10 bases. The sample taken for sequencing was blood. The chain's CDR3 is CASSEGLARGIQYF. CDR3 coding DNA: TGTGCCAGCAGCGAGGGACTAGCGAGAGGCATTCAGTACTTC.